Presented here are 14 T cell receptor beta chains from one specimen sequenced in a study of blood T cell repertoires in COVID-19. Method: immunoSEQ multiplex PCR; TCRdb's copy keeps in-frame clones and lacks some. The sample carries roughly 30,000 clones, around 73% recorded once. The sample comprised peripheral blood. These receptors were taken from a woman aged 55-69 years with acute or convalescent COVID-19.

The chain uses TRBV10-3 and TRBJ1-6; weak D call: TRBD1 (6 bases). The V gene's germline CDR1 is ENHRY and CDR2 SYGVKD. The CDR3 covers 16 residues. V was cut by 4 bases and J by 0 bases, with 10 bases left in between. For the CDR3, the DNA is TGTGCCATCAGTGTGGGGGCCAGCTCCTATAATTCACCCCTCCACTTT. As protein: CAISVGASSYNSPLHF.

The V and J genes are TRBV15 and TRBJ1-2; TRBD1 might be the D (5 bases). V lost 4 bases, J lost 12 bases, and 18 bases lay in between. The CDR3 extends over 13 amino acids. The germline V gene encodes CDR1 LNHNV and CDR2 YYDKDF (reference sequence). CDR3 bases: TGTGCCACCAGCACTGGTCGGACATCGGCTAACACCTTC. Encoded protein: CATSTGRTSANTF.

This clone has a handful of counts. CDR3 DNA sequence: TGTGCCAGCAGTGACTTTGAAGGGGGACCGTGGGCTTTCTTT. Its translation is CASSDFEGGPWAFF. The rearrangement uses TRBV2 and TRBJ1-1, with D possibly matching TRBD1 (6 bases). With 3 bases removed from V and 11 bases from J, the gap between germline ends came to 19 bases. From germline, CDR1 is SNHLY and CDR2 FYNNEI. CDR3 length: 14 residues.

The chain carries TRBV4-1 and TRBJ2-5, with D possibly matching TRBD2 (6 bases). The CDR3 has 19 residues. Germline-derived CDR1 and CDR2 are MGHRA and YSYEKL. V lost 1 base, J lost 4 bases, and 25 bases lay in between. CDR3 sequence (DNA): TGCGCCAGCAGCCAAGTTGTTGCGGGGCTCCCAAAAGTTGGAGAGACCCAGTACTTC. Translated, it gives CASSQVVAGLPKVGETQYF.

V is TRBV7-8 and J is TRBJ2-3, with D hard to call. The CDR3 is made up of 14 amino acids. Deletions cut 5 bases from V and 5 bases from J, with 14 bases between. Germline CDR1 reads SGHVS; CDR2 reads FQNEAQ. CDR3 bases: TGTGCCAGCAGCCCTCCGGCGGCTAGAGATACGCAGTATTTT. Its translation is CASSPPAARDTQYF.

This chain links TRBV5-5 with TRBJ1-4; D might be TRBD1 (5 bases). Between the trimmed V and J ends, which lost 0 bases and 5 bases, there was a span of 14 bases. Germline loops: CDR1 SGHKS, CDR2 YYEKEE (reference sequence). The CDR3 sequence is 16 residues long. CDR3 residues: CASSLAAGQTNEKLFF. The CDR3 DNA is TGTGCCAGCAGCTTGGCCGCGGGGCAGACGAATGAAAAACTGTTTTTT.

The rearrangement links TRBV3-1 (or the pseudogene TRBV3-2) to TRBJ1-2, with D hard to call. Germline V lookup: CDR1 LGHDT, CDR2 YNNKEL (reference sequence). The CDR3 is 14 amino acids. Trimming left V 2 bases short and J 5 bases short, with 12 bases between. CDR3 sequence: CASSQKGAAYGYTF. CDR3 nucleotides: TGTGCCAGCAGCCAAAAAGGCGCGGCGTATGGCTACACCTTC.

The chain links TRBV27 to TRBJ2-3, with 8 bases that match TRBD2. This CDR3 region has 13 residues. V shed 6 bases and J 3 bases; nucleotides not matched to a gene: 2. Germline V gene data show CDR1 as MNHEY and CDR2 as SMNVEV (reference sequence). CDR3 sequence: CASSGRGTDTQYF. The CDR3 coding sequence is TGTGCCAGCAGCGGGAGGGGGACAGATACGCAGTATTTT.

CDR3 sequence reads: CASSLGDQETQYF. CDR3 coding DNA: TGCGCCAGCAGCTTAGGGGACCAAGAGACCCAGTACTTC. The rearrangement joins TRBV5-1 to TRBJ2-5; D possibly corresponds to TRBD1 (5 bases). V was shortened by 2 bases and J by 0 bases, with 5 bases between the two germline ends. The germline gives CDR1 SGHRS, CDR2 YFSETQ. The CDR3 is 13 amino acids.

This clone was seen more than once but under ten times. The V gene is TRBV4-2, the J gene TRBJ1-5; D gene uncertain. CDR1 LGHNA and CDR2 YNFKEQ come from the germline V gene. The V end lost 0 bases, the J end lost 7 bases, and 7 bases lay between the germline ends. There are 13 residues in the CDR3. CDR3 in amino acids: CASSQEERQPQHF. CDR3 sequence (DNA): TGTGCCAGCAGCCAAGAGGAGAGACAGCCCCAGCATTTT.

The chain couples TRBV25-1 to TRBJ2-7, with TRBD1 identical over 9 bases. Trimming removed 7 bases from V and 2 bases from J; junction bases left unmatched: 3. CDR1 and CDR2 from the germline V gene are MGHDK and SYGVNS. This CDR3 is built from 13 residues. The DNA for the CDR3 is TGTGCCAGCACACGACAGGGGGCCTACGAGCAGTACTTC. Protein: CASTRQGAYEQYF.

This clone was observed once. In DNA form, the CDR3 reads TGTGCCAGTAGTATAGAAGGGACAGGCTGGAATGAGCAGTTCTTC. Amino acid sequence: CASSIEGTGWNEQFF. The chain combines TRBV19 with TRBJ2-1; 8 bases are shared with TRBD1. Germline CDR1 LNHDA, CDR2 SQIVND (reference sequence). V shed 0 bases, J shed 7 bases, and the junction held 5 bases outside the gene matches. The CDR3 totals 15 residues.

The chain employs TRBV7-9 and TRBJ2-5; the D is unclear. V was cut by 0 bases and J by 2 bases, with 10 bases left in between. The CDR3 is 15 residues long. Germline loops: CDR1 SEHNR, CDR2 FQNEAQ (reference sequence). The CDR3 sequence is CASSLALGRQETQYF. The CDR3 DNA is TGTGCCAGCAGCTTAGCGCTAGGCAGACAAGAGACCCAGTACTTC.

This clone was detected only a few times. This chain uses TRBV5-1 with TRBJ1-4, with 9 bases lining up with TRBD1. CDR1 and CDR2 from the germline V gene are SGHRS and YFSETQ. This CDR3 comprises 14 residues. V gave up 4 bases and J gave up 8 bases; unmatched junction bases: 6. CDR3 protein: CASSQGQGREKLFF. Written as DNA, the CDR3 is TGCGCCAGCAGCCAAGGACAGGGGAGAGAAAAACTGTTTTTT.